This is a list of T cell receptor beta chains from one sample in a study of blood T cell repertoires in COVID-19. Repertoires were generated with immunoSEQ multiplex PCR, while TCRdb's copy carries only in-frame clones and drops some. The table lists under 200,000 clones, roughly 90% of them singletons. The specimen sequenced was PBMCs or T cells enriched from blood (not recorded which). The receptors originated from a woman aged 45-65 years who had recovered from COVID-19. Both conserved end residues are part of each CDR3. A D gene is named only where the DNA matches it firmly. Size is stated for part of the rows, as once, few or many counts, or as a class when the clone is expanded.

D	size	V	J	CDR3	DNA
TRBD1	few	TRBV7-8	TRBJ1-3	CASSSGQGNTIYF	TGTGCCAGCAGCTCGGGACAGGGAAACACCATATATTTT
TRBD1	NA	TRBV7-9	TRBJ2-1	CASSLGTGGNEQFF	TGTGCCAGCAGCTTAGGGACAGGGGGCAATGAGCAGTTCTTC
TRBD2	NA	TRBV7-2	TRBJ2-3	CASTRKRGVTTDTQYF	TGTGCCAGCACCAGGAAGCGGGGGGTGACAACAGATACGCAGTATTTT
NA	NA	TRBV5-1	TRBJ1-1	CASSLASMNTEAFF	TGCGCCAGCAGCTTGGCCAGTATGAACACTGAAGCTTTCTTT
NA	NA	TRBV2	TRBJ1-3	CASSDRSLVNTIYF	TGTGCCAGCAGTGACAGGTCTCTTGTGAACACCATATATTTT
NA	NA	TRBV7-2	TRBJ2-3	CASSLAPGGGRQYTQYF	TGTGCCAGCAGCTTAGCTCCGGGCGGGGGCCGTCAGTATACGCAGTATTTT
NA	NA	TRBV19	TRBJ1-5	CASSAQGFGQPQHF	TGTGCCAGTAGTGCACAGGGATTCGGGCAGCCCCAGCATTTT
NA	NA	TRBV6-2/TRBV6-3	TRBJ1-4	CASSSVTREEKLFF	TGTGCCAGCAGTTCCGTCACGCGGGAAGAAAAACTGTTTTTT
TRBD2	NA	TRBV5-1	TRBJ2-2	CASSSGLAGASGELFF	TGCGCCAGCAGCTCTGGACTAGCGGGGGCCTCCGGGGAGCTGTTTTTT
TRBD1	NA	TRBV6-5	TRBJ2-6	CASSPGGSGANVLTF	TGTGCCAGCAGTCCAGGGGGTTCTGGGGCCAACGTCCTGACTTTC
TRBD1	NA	TRBV5-4	TRBJ1-2	CASSSPPGTGDGYTF	TGTGCCAGCAGCTCGCCGCCCGGGACAGGGGATGGCTACACCTTC
NA	NA	TRBV21-1	TRBJ2-3	CASSKKGIRGRTDTQYF	TGTGCCAGCAGCAAAAAGGGGATCAGGGGACGCACAGATACGCAGTATTTT
NA	NA	TRBV18	TRBJ2-5	CASSPPEVQYF	TGTGCCAGCTCACCGCCCGAGGTCCAGTACTTC
TRBD2	NA	TRBV10-2	TRBJ2-2	CASREAGGPGELFF	TGCGCCAGCAGGGAAGCGGGGGGGCCCGGGGAGCTGTTTTTT
TRBD1	NA	TRBV29-1	TRBJ2-7	CSVEGFYRGRSYEQYF	TGCAGCGTTGAAGGATTCTACAGGGGTCGCTCCTACGAGCAGTACTTC
NA	NA	TRBV6-5	TRBJ1-1	CASSTGGLFNTEAFF	TGTGCCAGCAGTACTGGGGGGTTGTTCAACACTGAAGCTTTCTTT
TRBD1	NA	TRBV7-2	TRBJ1-1	CASSLTGVNTEAFF	TGTGCCAGCAGCTTGACAGGGGTTAACACTGAAGCTTTCTTT
NA	once	TRBV6-5	TRBJ1-4	CASTDGQPNEKLFF	TGTGCCAGCACCGACGGACAGCCCAATGAAAAACTGTTTTTT
NA	NA	TRBV6-5	TRBJ2-1	CASTGRNNEQFF	TGTGCCAGCACCGGGAGAAACAATGAGCAGTTCTTC
TRBD1	once	TRBV11-3	TRBJ2-7	CASSSGQVLSYEQYF	TGTGCCAGCAGCTCGGGACAGGTCCTTTCCTACGAGCAGTACTTC
TRBD1	NA	TRBV30	TRBJ2-3	CAWSEGAVFTDTQYF	TGTGCCTGGAGTGAGGGGGCCGTGTTCACAGATACGCAGTATTTT
NA	NA	TRBV19	TRBJ2-7	CASSIVGGPYEQYF	TGTGCCAGTAGTATAGTTGGAGGCCCCTACGAGCAGTACTTC
NA	once	TRBV7-8	TRBJ2-2	CASSLDFGGLNTGELFF	TGTGCCAGCAGCTTAGATTTCGGGGGGCTGAACACCGGGGAGCTGTTTTTT
NA	NA	TRBV12-3/TRBV12-4	TRBJ1-4	CASSPSGSGKLFF	TGTGCCAGCAGTCCTTCGGGGTCGGGCAAACTGTTTTTT